What follows describes a single T cell receptor beta chain. This CDR3 is 15 amino acids long. Trimming left V 1 base short and J 3 bases short, with 13 bases between. The germline gives CDR1 SGHVS, CDR2 FQNEAQ. This sample was taken from a study of blood T cell repertoires in COVID-19. Study-level background: PBMCs, B-cell-depleted T cells, or T cells provided the cDNA or gDNA that made up the material.

The protocol was immunoSEQ multiplex PCR, while the TCRdb copy is restricted to in-frame clones and leaves out a portion. Among about 260,000 clones listed, around nine tenths were seen once. This sequence was found in a man aged 40-49 years who had recovered from COVID-19. V and J are TRBV7-8 and TRBJ2-7, with D perhaps matching TRBD2 (5 bases). Sequenced: peripheral blood. CDR3 sequence reads: CASSLGSLASYEQYF. The CDR3 coding sequence is TGTGCCAGCAGCTTAGGATCCCTAGCAAGCTACGAGCAGTACTTC.